This T cell receptor (beta chain) was identified during a study of blood T cell repertoires in COVID-19. Study details: Sites in the United States, Italy and Spain provided acute and convalescent COVID-19 samples. The cDNA or gDNA used as material had been derived from T cells, B-cell-depleted T cells, or PBMCs.

Per the study methods: Amplification from reference gene primers served as the basis for estimated nucleated cell counts. Profiling relied on immunoSEQ multiplex PCR, and the TCRdb table lists in-frame clones only, not all of them. That table gives V, J and clone size, and the DNA gave D and trimming. This table has some 300,000 clones, under 90% appearing once. Everyone who took part was roughly 18 to 89 years old, and they came from about two dozen US areas. V dropped 5 bases and J dropped 7; count of bases not matched to a gene: 10. The germline V gene encodes CDR1 SGHVS and CDR2 FQNEAQ. This CDR3 is built from 15 residues.

The chain carries TRBV7-8 and TRBJ1-5, with 8 bases identical to TRBD1. The source of this sequence is a woman aged 40 to 50 who had recovered from COVID-19. The material sequenced was PBMCs or T cells enriched from blood (not recorded which). The CDR3 bases are TGTGCCAGCAGCCCGTCGACAGGGGTGGGACAGCCCCAGCATTTT. As protein: CASSPSTGVGQPQHF. Using reference TRBV7-8 and TRBJ1-5 for the parts outside the CDR3, the full variable domain is GAGVSQSPRYKVAKRGQDVALRCDPISGHVSLFWYQQALGQGPEFLTYFQNEAQLDKSGLPSDRFFAERPEGSVSTLKIQRTQQEDSAVYLCASSPSTGVGQPQHFGDGTRLSIL.